This TCR beta chain was captured by sequencing in a study of T-cell memory formation after mild COVID-19. Study-wide background: In these data, TCR clusters were largely donor specific.

One entry per CDR3 protein, called by TCRdb with MiXCR from the 5' RACE reads. The repertoire includes some 300,000 distinct CDR3 sequences, under 25% of them detected once, and roughly 23% sits in the top ten. This clonotype was sampled from a man younger than 35 who had mild COVID-19 (a few samples of this study predate the infection). Cell type and time point are not known. Source material: PBMCs or a T cell subset sorted from them (not recorded which).

The DNA of the CDR3 is TGCAGTGCTAGTGATATTGGGCAGCCGATAACGGGCTACACCTTC. As protein: CSASDIGQPITGYTF. The chain has TRBV20-1 and TRBJ1-2, with unresolved D. This CDR3 has 15 residues. Germline V gene data show CDR1 as DFQATT and CDR2 as SNEGSKA (reference sequence). The V end lost 3 bases, the J end lost 8 bases, and 22 bases lay between the germline ends.